This paragraph reports one T cell receptor beta chain. Its antigen remains unknown. Other DNA sequences in this sample translate to the same CDR3. Expressed TCRB transcripts were sequenced because the isolated RNA had all been reverse transcribed beforehand. The assay was immunoSEQ multiplex PCR, and TCRdb's table has in-frame clones only and misses some. The sample contains around 500,000 clones, roughly 11% of which appear only once. CDR1 is SGHNT, CDR2 YENEEA, per germline. This CDR3 contains 14 residues. J was trimmed by 0 bases and V by 5 bases; bases with no gene match: 2. This specimen comes from a study of beta chain features in type 1 diabetes. Study-wide results and caveats: The naive, central memory and Treg TCRB repertoires showed an apparent similarity that was greater among patients than among healthy donors.

The source of this sequence is a woman aged 18-29 years in good health. Sample: naive CD4+ T cells from blood. The chain couples TRBV11-3 to TRBJ2-3, with TRBD1 matching 7 bases. CDR3 amino acids: CASSLDRSTDTQYF. In nucleotides, the CDR3 is TGTGCCAGCAGCCTGGACAGGAGCACAGATACGCAGTATTTT.